Following are 22 T cell receptor beta chains from one sample sequenced in a study of T cell changes during pregnancy in multiple sclerosis. The method was immunoSEQ multiplex PCR; TCRdb's version includes in-frame clones alone and lacks a portion of them. In the table there are about 40,000 clones, roughly 88% of which are singletons. Input material: PBMCs (not recorded whether the cells were cultured). The receptors derive from a female donor with multiple sclerosis, enrolled in a pregnancy study.

The chain recombines TRBV5-1 with TRBJ2-3; 10 bases line up with TRBD2. Germline V gene data show CDR1 as SGHRS and CDR2 as YFSETQ. The CDR3 consists of 18 residues. The J segment lost 2 bases and the V segment lost 3 bases, leaving 12 bases of the junction unmatched. The CDR3 nucleotides read TGCGCCAGCAGCTCCCGTACGCCTAGCGGGAGTGCCACAGATACGCAGTATTTT. It encodes CASSSRTPSGSATDTQYF.

The chain links TRBV4-1 to TRBJ2-2; D is unresolved. This CDR3 is 16 amino acids long. V was cut by 1 base and J by 0 bases, with 9 bases left in between. The germline V gene has CDR1 MGHRA and CDR2 YSYEKL. The CDR3 DNA reads as TGCGCCAGCAGCCAAGTTCATGGGGCGAACACCGGGGAGCTGTTTTTT. It yields the protein CASSQVHGANTGELFF.

This chain joins TRBV9 and TRBJ2-1; TRBD2 might be the D (6 bases). The CDR3 has 17 residues. V was pared by 2 bases and J by 0 bases, with 15 bases between. Germline assignment: CDR1 SGDLS and CDR2 YYNGEE. The CDR3 spells CASSVEASAFSYNEQFF. The CDR3 nucleotides are TGTGCCAGCAGCGTGGAGGCTAGCGCCTTCTCCTACAATGAGCAGTTCTTC.

V usage is TRBV7-6 and J usage is TRBJ1-3, with D possibly matching TRBD1 (5 bases). CDR1 is SGHVS, CDR2 FNYEAQ, per germline. Trimming cost V 2 bases and J 0 bases, with 17 bases left between them. This CDR3 is built from 18 residues. In DNA form, the CDR3 reads TGTGCCAGCAGCTTATTGTGGACACGAGAAACCTCTGGAAACACCATATATTTT. Residues: CASSLLWTRETSGNTIYF.

This clone was found once. The V gene is TRBV19, the J gene TRBJ1-5; tentatively, D is TRBD1 (5 bases). The CDR3 spans 15 residues. With 2 bases removed from V and 9 bases from J, the gap between germline ends came to 17 bases. Germline assignment: CDR1 LNHDA and CDR2 SQIVND (reference sequence). In DNA, the CDR3 is TGTGCCAGTAGTATACCCCTCCGGGGGTCATGGCCCCAGCATTTT. It encodes CASSIPLRGSWPQHF.

This chain links TRBV4-2 with TRBJ1-5; the match to TRBD1 covers 9 bases. This CDR3 spans 16 amino acids. Germline values: CDR1 LGHNA, CDR2 YNFKEQ. V lost 2 bases to trimming and J lost 2 bases; unmatched junction nucleotides: 4. CDR3 region: CASSQIQGAGNQPQHF. The CDR3 bases are TGTGCCAGCAGCCAAATACAGGGGGCGGGCAATCAGCCCCAGCATTTT.

This clone was recorded a few times. The CDR3 DNA reads TGCGCCAGCAGCCTACAGGGATCGGGCGGAAACACCATATATTTT. Translation gives CASSLQGSGGNTIYF. The gene calls are TRBV5-1 and TRBJ1-3; possibly TRBD1 for D (6 bases). The CDR3 is 15 amino acids. From germline, CDR1 is SGHRS and CDR2 YFSETQ. The ends were cut back, 4 bases at V and 4 bases at J, with 15 bases in the middle.

The chain carries TRBV6-6 and TRBJ2-7; 10 nucleotides line up with TRBD2. CDR1 and CDR2 (germline): MNHNY, SVGAGI (reference sequence). The CDR3 spans 14 residues. V gave up 3 bases and J gave up 4 bases; unmatched junction bases: 3. CDR3 region: CASSYGLAAYEQYF. Written as DNA, the CDR3 is TGTGCCAGCAGTTATGGACTAGCGGCATACGAGCAGTACTTC.

The V call is TRBV11-2, the J call TRBJ2-7; no clear D gene. The CDR3 covers 15 residues. With 0 bases removed from V and 1 base from J, the gap between germline ends came to 10 bases. CDR1 SGHAT and CDR2 FQNNGV come from the germline V gene. The CDR3 coding sequence is TGTGCCAGCAGCTTAGAAGGAGTAGGGTCCTACGAGCAGTACTTC. It codes for CASSLEGVGSYEQYF.

This clone appeared once. Written as DNA, the CDR3 is TGTGCCAGCAGCTTATTTCCTAGCGGGTACCAAGAGACCCAGTACTTC. This translates into CASSLFPSGYQETQYF. This chain joins TRBV7-3 and TRBJ2-5; 8 bases fit TRBD2. In germline, CDR1 is SGHTA, CDR2 FQGTGA. CDR3 length equals 16 residues. V shed 2 bases and J 0 bases; nucleotides not matched to a gene: 5.

CDR3 bases: TGTGCCAGCAGTGATTGGCAGTTAGCCAAAAACATTCAGTACTTC. Translated, it gives CASSDWQLAKNIQYF. This rearrangement joins TRBV2 to TRBJ2-4; D ambiguous. The CDR3 sequence is 15 residues long. V lost 3 bases, J lost 0 bases, and 9 bases lay in between. Germline V gene data show CDR1 as SNHLY and CDR2 as FYNNEI.

Worth noting for this clone: At one end, the junction sequence differs from germline, possibly due to a read error. The genes are TRBV2 and TRBJ2-6; D remains ambiguous. The CDR3 runs 17 residues. From germline, CDR1 is SNHLY and CDR2 FYNNEI. The CDR3 sequence is CASRRSWAPTGANVLTF. Written as DNA, the CDR3 is TGTGCCAGCAGACGGTCTTGGGCCCCCACTGGAGCCAACGTCCTGACTTTC.

The chain employs TRBV4-2 and TRBJ1-1; possible D gene TRBD1, 6 bases. Germline CDR1 is LGHNA and CDR2 is YNFKEQ. With 1 base removed from V and 1 base from J, the gap between germline ends came to 10 bases. The CDR3 loop spans 15 amino acids. The CDR3 loop reads CASSQAGASNTEAFF. CDR3 nucleotides: TGTGCCAGCAGCCAAGCAGGGGCGTCGAACACTGAAGCTTTCTTT.

The genes are TRBV30 and TRBJ2-5; TRBD1 matches at 7 bases. V was clipped by 1 base and J by 3 bases; unmatched bases: 8. This CDR3 contains 15 residues. Germline V CDR1 and CDR2: GTSNPN, SVGIG (reference sequence). The CDR3 DNA is TGTGCCTGGAGTGACCGGAGCAGGGGGAAAGAGACCCAGTACTTC. Protein sequence: CAWSDRSRGKETQYF.

The genes are TRBV19 and TRBJ1-1, with unresolved D. Deletions cut 0 bases from V and 0 bases from J, with 5 bases between. The germline CDR1 and CDR2 sequences are LNHDA and SQIVND (reference sequence). The CDR3 is 14 amino acids. CDR3 nucleotide sequence: TGTGCCAGTAGTATAGAGGGCATGAACACTGAAGCTTTCTTT. It yields the protein CASSIEGMNTEAFF.

The V gene is TRBV29-1, the J gene TRBJ2-3, with 9 bases matching TRBD1. V was pared by 7 bases and J by 4 bases, with 6 bases of the junction left unmatched. This CDR3 has 13 residues. Per the germline V gene, CDR1 is SQVTM and CDR2 is ANQGSEA. CDR3 loop: CSDRQGEADTQYF. The DNA of the CDR3 is TGCAGCGACCGACAGGGGGAAGCAGATACGCAGTATTTT.

The chain employs TRBV5-1 and TRBJ1-2, with a weak D call TRBD1 (6 bases). The germline gives CDR1 SGHRS, CDR2 YFSETQ. The ends were cut back, 4 bases at V and 4 bases at J, with 23 bases in the middle. The CDR3 is 17 residues long. CDR3 region: CASSPGRDTSEGYGYTF. In DNA form, the CDR3 reads TGCGCCAGCAGCCCAGGGAGGGACACCAGCGAGGGCTATGGCTACACCTTC.

This sequence joins TRBV6-6 and TRBJ2-2, with 9 bases lining up with TRBD1. V shed 2 bases and J 7 bases; nucleotides not matched to a gene: 5. Germline CDR1 and CDR2: MNHNY and SVGAGI (reference sequence). CDR3 length: 15 amino acids. The CDR3 DNA sequence: TGTGCCAGCAGTTACCGGACAGGGGCGAGCGGGGAGCTGTTTTTT. This encodes CASSYRTGASGELFF.

This chain uses TRBV19 with TRBJ2-7; D tentatively fits TRBD1 or TRBD2 (5 bases each). The CDR3 is 14 residues long. Per germline, CDR1 LNHDA and CDR2 SQIVND (reference sequence). Trimming pared 4 bases from V and 0 bases from J, leaving 10 bases between. CDR3 bases: TGTGCCAGTAGTAGCCTGGGGACCTCCTACGAGCAGTACTTC. Translating it yields CASSSLGTSYEQYF.

In DNA form, the CDR3 reads TGTGCCAGCAGGAGTTTTGGCCCCACTGAAGCTTTCTTT. It encodes CASRSFGPTEAFF. The gene calls are TRBV27 and TRBJ1-1, with D unclear. Germline V CDR1 and CDR2: MNHEY, SMNVEV (reference sequence). Trimming pared 6 bases from V and 4 bases from J, leaving 12 bases between. The CDR3 spans 13 residues.

The chain links TRBV10-1 to TRBJ2-1; 13 positions match TRBD2. Germline V gives CDR1 WNHNN, CDR2 SYGVQD (reference sequence). The V and J ends lost 2 bases and 6 bases, in that order; junction bases with no gene match: 4. The CDR3 is 16 residues long. DNA for the CDR3: TGCGCCAGCAGTGAGCCGGGGACTAGCGGGATCAATGAGCAGTTCTTC. Its protein product is CASSEPGTSGINEQFF.

This chain joins TRBV2 and TRBJ2-1; 9 bases are a match to TRBD2. V shed 1 base, J shed 4 bases, and the junction held 5 bases outside the gene matches. Germline CDR1 is SNHLY and CDR2 is FYNNEI. The CDR3 consists of 16 residues. In DNA, the CDR3 is TGTGCCAGCAGTGAAGTAAGACTAGCGGTTTACAATGAGCAGTTCTTC. This sequence encodes CASSEVRLAVYNEQFF.